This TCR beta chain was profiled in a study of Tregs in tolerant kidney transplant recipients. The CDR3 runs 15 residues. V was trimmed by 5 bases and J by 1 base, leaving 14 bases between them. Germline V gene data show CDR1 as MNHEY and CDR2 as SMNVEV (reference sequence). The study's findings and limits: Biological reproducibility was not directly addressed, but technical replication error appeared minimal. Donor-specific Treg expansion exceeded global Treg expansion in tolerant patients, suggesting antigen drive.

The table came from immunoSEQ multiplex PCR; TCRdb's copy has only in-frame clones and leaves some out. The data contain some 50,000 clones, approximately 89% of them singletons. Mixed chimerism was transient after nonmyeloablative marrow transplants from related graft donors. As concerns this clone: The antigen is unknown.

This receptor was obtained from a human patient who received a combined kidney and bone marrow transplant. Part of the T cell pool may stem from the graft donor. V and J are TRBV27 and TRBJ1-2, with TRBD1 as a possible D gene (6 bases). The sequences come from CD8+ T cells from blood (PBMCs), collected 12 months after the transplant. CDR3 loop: CASSLTGQINYGYTF. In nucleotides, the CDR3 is TGTGCCAGCAGTCTCACGGGACAAATTAACTATGGCTACACCTTC.